The 5 T cell receptor beta chains in this list originate from one sample, sequenced in a study of cytomegalovirus exposure and HLA in healthy donors. In the PCR, 60 Vbeta and 13 Jbeta primers were used. Data came from immunoSEQ multiplex PCR; TCRdb stores just in-frame clones and leaves some out. The data contain 99,000 or so clones, around three quarters of them singletons. Specimen: PBMCs. The receptor source for this set is a male donor in good health and CMV-seropositive.

In its sample, this clone was seen a few times. The chain combines TRBV4-2 with TRBJ1-4, with 7 nucleotides matching TRBD1. The CDR3 has 19 amino acids. CDR1 LGHNA and CDR2 YNFKEQ come from the germline V gene. Trimming at V came to 2 bases and at J to 0 bases, leaving 12 bases not matched to a gene. The CDR3 spells CASSQSLQVTGATNEKLFF. CDR3 coding DNA: TGTGCCAGCAGCCAATCCCTACAAGTTACAGGGGCAACTAATGAAAAACTGTTTTTT.

The chain carries TRBV7-2 and TRBJ1-1, with 8 bases fitting TRBD1. The CDR3 contains 15 residues. Looked up from germline, CDR1 is SGHTA and CDR2 is FQGNSA. Germline trimming cut 5 bases from V and 0 bases from J; bases unmatched to any gene: 5. The CDR3 DNA reads as TGTGCCAGCAGCCTAAGGACAGGGATGAACACTGAAGCTTTCTTT. Protein: CASSLRTGMNTEAFF.

The V call is TRBV30, the J call TRBJ1-1; TRBD1 might be the D (5 bases). Germline CDR1 and CDR2: GTSNPN and SVGIG (reference sequence). This CDR3 contains 10 residues. This chain's CDR3 is CAAGITVAFF. CDR3 DNA sequence: TGTGCTGCAGGGATTACTGTGGCTTTCTTT. Variable domain in full (rest from reference TRBV30 and TRBJ1-1): SQTIHQWPATLVQPVGSPLSLECTVEGTSNPNLYWYRQAAGRGLQLLFYSVGIGQISSEVPQNLSASRPQDRQFILSSKKLLLSDSGFYLCAAGITVAFFGQGTRLTVV.

This sequence joins TRBV6-5 and TRBJ1-2, with 7 positions matching TRBD1. The CDR3 extends over 14 amino acids. V lost 0 bases and J lost 4; bases outside the gene matches: 2. Germline-derived CDR1 and CDR2 are MNHEY and SVGAGI. The chain's CDR3 is CASSYSGGPYGYTF. CDR3 coding DNA: TGTGCCAGCAGTTACTCAGGGGGCCCCTATGGCTACACCTTC.

This chain links TRBV6-4 with TRBJ2-3; possibly TRBD1 for D (5 bases). This CDR3 spans 17 amino acids. From germline, CDR1 is MRHNA and CDR2 SNTAGT. Trimming stripped 0 bases from V and 2 bases from J, with 15 bases between. The CDR3 sequence is CASSDSIGPGHTDTQYF. CDR3 bases: TGTGCCAGCAGTGACTCGATCGGCCCAGGACACACAGATACGCAGTATTTT.